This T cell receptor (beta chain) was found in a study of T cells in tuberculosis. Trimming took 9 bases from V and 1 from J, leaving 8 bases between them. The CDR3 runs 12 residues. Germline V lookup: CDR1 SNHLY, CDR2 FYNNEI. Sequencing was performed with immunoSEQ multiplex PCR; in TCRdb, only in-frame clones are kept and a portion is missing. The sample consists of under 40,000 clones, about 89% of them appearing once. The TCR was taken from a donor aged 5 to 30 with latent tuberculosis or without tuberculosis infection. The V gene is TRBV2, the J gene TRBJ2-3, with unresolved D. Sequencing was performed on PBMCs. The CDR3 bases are TGTGCCAGTCGCCAGGGCACAGATACGCAGTATTTT. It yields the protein CASRQGTDTQYF. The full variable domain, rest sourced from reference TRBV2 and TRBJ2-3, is EPEVTQTPSHQVTQMGQEVILRCVPISNHLYFYWYRQILGQKVEFLVSFYNNEISEKSEIFDDQFSVERPDGSNFTLKIRSTKLEDSAMYFCASRQGTDTQYFGPGTRLTVL.